A selection of T cell receptor beta chains follows, all from one sample in a study of cytomegalovirus exposure and HLA in healthy donors. Sequencing used immunoSEQ multiplex PCR; TCRdb keeps in-frame clones, though not all of them. The sample records some 120,000 clones, over 60% being singletons. The sequencing sample was made of PBMCs. The receptors stem from a female donor in good health and CMV-seronegative. Each CDR3 is given with its conserved first and last residue. D genes are given only for firm matches. Size values are once, few and many counts, or a class for expanded clones, and some rows have none.

.,TRBJ1-1,TRBV28,.,CASSFGSRGGMNTEAFF,TGTGCCAGCAGTTTTGGGTCCCGGGGAGGAATGAACACTGAAGCTTTCTTT
.,TRBJ2-7,TRBV7-6,TRBD1,CASSVGTGLYEQYF,TGTGCCAGCAGCGTCGGGACAGGACTCTACGAGCAGTACTTC
.,TRBJ1-5,TRBV19,.,CASSIGTGGQPQHF,TGTGCCAGTAGTATAGGAACAGGCGGTCAGCCCCAGCATTTT
.,TRBJ2-5,TRBV29-1,TRBD1,CSAHRQGGKTQYF,TGCAGCGCTCATAGACAGGGTGGAAAGACCCAGTACTTC
few,TRBJ1-5,TRBV30,.,CAWGAGQPQHF,TGTGCCTGGGGGGCTGGTCAGCCCCAGCATTTT
.,TRBJ1-1,TRBV19,.,CASSIGTGSRGTEAFF,TGTGCCAGTAGTATCGGTACCGGGTCCAGAGGGACTGAAGCTTTCTTT
.,TRBJ1-2,TRBV19,TRBD1,CASNHDRGRFYGYTF,TGTGCCAGTAATCACGACAGGGGGCGCTTCTATGGCTACACCTTC
.,TRBJ1-1,TRBV7-9,TRBD1,CASSAPGQGRTEAFF,TGTGCCAGCAGCGCCCCGGGACAGGGAAGAACTGAAGCTTTCTTT
once,TRBJ1-2,TRBV7-8,.,CASSQDRGHGYTF,TGTGCCAGCAGCCAGGACAGAGGCCATGGCTACACCTTC
few,TRBJ1-5,TRBV11-2,.,CASSLNRDQPQHF,TGTGCCAGCAGCTTAAACAGGGATCAGCCCCAGCATTTT